Presented here are 21 T cell receptor beta chains from one specimen sequenced in a study of tumor and adjacent non-tumor tissue in lung cancer. TCRbeta libraries were built with three rounds of nested PCR, modified from ARM-PCR. TCRdb ran MiXCR on the multiplex PCR reads and lists one entry per CDR3 protein. The sample has 65,000 to 95,000 distinct CDR3 sequences; around 70% are singletons. No cell sorting was done before RNA was extracted from the tissue. Sequenced material: lung tumor tissue. These receptors originate from a woman between 65 and 79 years old with non-small cell lung cancer.

Comments on this clonotype: This may arise from a read error, as a much more abundant clone is one base away. The chain uses TRBV6-4 and TRBJ2-2, with TRBD1 identical over 12 bases. With 2 bases clipped from V and 2 bases from J, the junction kept 9 bases outside the gene matches. Germline assignment: CDR1 MRHNA and CDR2 SNTAGT. The CDR3 contains 19 residues. The CDR3 DNA reads TGTGCCAGCAGTGACAGAGGGGACAGGGGGCCCATTAACACCGGGGAGCTGTTTTTT. It encodes CASSDRGDRGPINTGELFF.

As concerns this clonotype: The CDR3 carries no conserved terminal phenylalanine or tryptophan, so it likely arises from a read error. It is unclear where the CDR3 begins or ends on the DNA, so no DNA is shown, and the CDR3 is as TCRdb lists it. V gene TRBV6-5 combines with J gene TRBJ1-1; the DNA was not used to check the table's D call, TRBD1. Looked up from germline, CDR1 is MNHEY and CDR2 is SVGAGI. The CDR3 spans 14 residues, counting both ends. CDR3 amino acids: CASVWGAGLTEALY.

To note about this clonotype: A much larger clone differs by one base, so this may be a read error. CDR3 DNA: TGTGCCAGCAGTCCTAGCTATAAGCAGTTCTTC. Amino acid sequence: CASSPSYKQFF. The chain is built from TRBV12-3 or TRBV12-4 and TRBJ2-1; perhaps TRBD2 as D (5 bases). Trimming removed 5 bases at V and 11 bases at J, with 10 bases between. The length of the CDR3 is 11 residues.

This clonotype was counted a few times. The chain employs TRBV20-1 and TRBJ2-7, with D possibly TRBD1 on 7 matching bases. Germline-derived CDR1 and CDR2 are DFQATT and SNEGSKA (reference sequence). CDR3 size: 15 residues. V lost 0 bases and J 0 bases, leaving 12 bases between the germline ends. Here the CDR3 reads CSAREGGGFSYEQYF. The CDR3 region has the DNA TGCAGTGCTAGAGAAGGAGGGGGCTTCTCCTACGAGCAGTACTTC.

With regard to this clonotype: This may be a read error, as it is one base from a much larger clone. The chain has TRBV11-2 and TRBJ2-1; 7 bases are shared with TRBD2. This CDR3 has 15 residues. CDR1 SGHAT and CDR2 FQNNGV come from the germline V gene. The CDR3 reads CASSLVGGSSHEQLF. CDR3 coding DNA: TGTGCCAGCAGCTTAGTGGGGGGGTCTAGTCATGAGCAGCTCTTC.

As concerns this clonotype: The conserved phenylalanine or tryptophan is not found at the CDR3 terminus, so this likely reflects a read error. The chain employs TRBV29-1 and TRBJ1-1, with a possible D match to TRBD1 (5 bases). The length of the CDR3 is 12 residues. CDR1 SQVTM and CDR2 ANQGSEA come from the germline V gene. CDR3 loop: CSVGQMNTEAFY. The CDR3 DNA reads TGCAGCGTAGGACAAATGAACACAGAAGCTTTCTAT.

This clonotype has at least ten counts. This chain uses TRBV5-1 with TRBJ2-1, with 10 nucleotides matching TRBD2. Germline V gene data show CDR1 as SGHRS and CDR2 as YFSETQ. Trimming took 4 bases from V and 4 from J; bases not matched to a gene: 5. This CDR3 is built from 15 residues. DNA for the CDR3: TGCGCCAGCAGCCCAGGACTAGCGGAGTACAATGAGCAGTTCTTC. Translating gives CASSPGLAEYNEQFF.

V is TRBV11-3 and J is TRBJ2-1; D perhaps matches TRBD1 (5 bases). CDR1 and CDR2 from the germline V gene are SGHNT and YENEEA. V lost 11 bases, J lost 7 bases, and 21 bases lay in between. This CDR3 has 14 amino acids. CDR3 nucleotides: TGTGCCGCCAGCTTAGATCCGGACATGAATGAGCAGTTCTTC. Its protein product is CAASLDPDMNEQFF. Combining the CDR3 with reference TRBV11-3 and TRBJ2-1 gives the whole variable domain EAGVVQSPRYKIIEKKQPVAFWCNPISGHNTLYWYLQNLGQGPELLIRYENEEAVDDSQLPKDRFSAERLKGVDSTLKIQPAELGDSAVYLCAASLDPDMNEQFFGPGTRLTVL.

The CDR3, as DNA: TGCAGTGCCAAACAGGAGGCGACTGAAGCTTTCTTT. Protein: CSAKQEATEAFF. This sequence joins TRBV20-1 and TRBJ1-1, with D possibly being TRBD1 (5 bases). With 6 bases removed from V and 5 bases from J, the gap between germline ends came to 13 bases. This CDR3 has 12 residues. The V gene's germline CDR1 is DFQATT and CDR2 SNEGSKA (reference sequence).

This clonotype was counted ten times or more. The chain employs TRBV4-2 and TRBJ2-1; D may be TRBD2 (6 bases). Trimming took 0 bases from V and 0 from J, leaving 15 bases between them. This CDR3 region has 18 residues. CDR1 and CDR2 from the germline V gene are LGHNA and YNFKEQ. The CDR3 spells CASSQDRLERSSYNEQFF. The CDR3 coding sequence is TGTGCCAGCAGCCAAGATCGACTAGAGCGGAGCTCCTACAATGAGCAGTTCTTC.

This clonotype was recorded many times. This chain joins TRBV6-2 or TRBV6-3 and TRBJ2-7; D perhaps matches TRBD2 (6 bases). V was shortened by 5 bases and J by 1 base, with 15 bases between the two germline ends. In germline, CDR1 is MNHEY, CDR2 SVGEGT. The CDR3 is 15 residues long. The CDR3 reads CASSDPGLQSYEQYF. The DNA of the CDR3 is TGTGCCAGCAGTGATCCGGGACTCCAATCCTACGAGCAGTACTTC.

V usage is TRBV6-1 and J usage is TRBJ1-5, with D unresolved. Deletions cut 6 bases from V and 3 bases from J, with 12 bases between. Germline CDR1 and CDR2: MNHNS and SASEGT. The CDR3 covers 14 residues. CDR3 nucleotides: TGTGCCAGCAGCCCCGAGGGTAACAATCAGCCCCAGCATTTT. It encodes CASSPEGNNQPQHF.

A word on this clonotype: Relative to the germline gene, one junction end is altered; a read error may explain this. The rearrangement joins TRBV29-1 to TRBJ2-1; a weak D match, TRBD1 (5 bases). The CDR3 sequence is 13 residues long. In germline, CDR1 is SQVTM, CDR2 ANQGSEA. The CDR3 spells CSVKRQDINEQSF. In DNA, the CDR3 is TGCAGTGTAAAACGGCAGGACATAAATGAGCAGTCCTTC.

A note on this clonotype: At one boundary the junction diverges from the germline segment, which might be a read error. CDR3 in amino acids: CSVKGTSGDQEIQYF. The CDR3 DNA reads as TGCAGCGTTAAAGGGACTAGCGGAGACCAAGAGATCCAGTACTTC. The chain recombines TRBV29-1 with TRBJ2-5, with 11 bases that match TRBD2. The germline V gene has CDR1 SQVTM and CDR2 ANQGSEA. The CDR3 contains 15 residues.

About this clonotype: One junction end disagrees with the germline gene, perhaps due to a read error. The chain recombines TRBV15 with TRBJ1-5, with 8 bases lining up with TRBD1. Germline CDR1 is LNHNV and CDR2 is YYDKDF (reference sequence). The CDR3 has 16 amino acids. This CDR3 reads CATSGDRGPLWQPQHF. CDR3 DNA: TGTGCCACCAGCGGAGACAGGGGCCCCCTTTGGCAGCCCCAGCATTTT. Variable domain in full (rest from reference TRBV15 and TRBJ1-5): DAMVIQNPRYQVTQFGKPVTLSCSQTLNHNVMYWYQQKSSQAPKLLFHYYDKDFNNEADTPDNFQSRRPNTSFCFLDIRSPGLGDTAMYLCATSGDRGPLWQPQHFGDGTRLSIL.

The V call is TRBV5-5, the J call TRBJ1-1; D might be TRBD1 (6 bases). Trimming left V 1 base short and J 14 bases short, with 21 bases between. Per germline, CDR1 SGHKS and CDR2 YYEKEE (reference sequence). The CDR3 sequence is 14 residues long. The chain's CDR3 is CASSLHAGATAAFF. CDR3 bases: TGTGCCAGCAGCTTGCATGCGGGGGCCACTGCAGCCTTCTTT.

This clonotype occurred a few times. At one boundary the junction diverges from the germline segment, which might be a read error. The gene calls are TRBV4-1 and TRBJ2-5; 8 bases fit TRBD1. CDR1 is MGHRA and CDR2 is YSYEKL in the germline V gene. The CDR3 totals 16 residues. The CDR3 reads CASSQAIRGQQETQCF. Here the CDR3 DNA reads TGCGCCAGCAGCCAAGCGATCAGGGGGCAGCAAGAGACCCAGTGCTTC.

Notes on this clonotype: A much larger clone differs by one base, so this may be a read error. The chain is built from TRBV11-2 and TRBJ1-1; weak D call: TRBD1 (5 bases). The CDR3 length is 14 residues. The germline gives CDR1 SGHAT, CDR2 FQNNGV. CDR3 in amino acids: CASSFGQMNTETFF. The CDR3 coding sequence is TGTGCCAGCAGCTTCGGACAAATGAACACTGAAACTTTCTTT.

This clonotype was seen ten or more times. The chain combines TRBV30 with TRBJ2-5; D possibly corresponds to TRBD2 (5 bases). CDR1 and CDR2 (germline): GTSNPN, SVGIG (reference sequence). The CDR3 has 13 residues. Trimming took 0 bases from V and 6 from J, leaving 11 bases between them. CDR3 nucleotide sequence: TGTGCCTGGAGTGTACTAGATTTTAAGACCCAGTACTTC. Protein product: CAWSVLDFKTQYF.

The chain is built from TRBV10-2 and TRBJ2-2, with D possibly TRBD2 on 5 matching bases. The CDR3 consists of 15 residues. Germline lookup yields CDR1 WSHSY and CDR2 SAAADI. The V gene lost 4 bases and the J gene lost 5 bases, with 14 bases spanning the gap. The CDR3 loop reads CASSGGLDWTGELFF. The CDR3 coding sequence is TGCGCCAGCAGTGGCGGCCTGGACTGGACCGGGGAGCTGTTTTTT.

On this clonotype: A much larger clonotype is one base distant, so this may be a read error. Without the conserved terminal phenylalanine or tryptophan, this CDR3 likely stems from a read error. This chain links TRBV4-2 with TRBJ2-3; no reliable D call. V dropped 1 base and J dropped 5 bases, with 13 bases sitting between them. This CDR3 has 15 amino acids. CDR1 is LGHNA, CDR2 YNFKEQ, per germline. The CDR3 bases are TGTGCCAGCAGCCAAGCAGTGGTCGGAGAAGATACGCAGTATTCT. It specifies CASSQAVVGEDTQYS.